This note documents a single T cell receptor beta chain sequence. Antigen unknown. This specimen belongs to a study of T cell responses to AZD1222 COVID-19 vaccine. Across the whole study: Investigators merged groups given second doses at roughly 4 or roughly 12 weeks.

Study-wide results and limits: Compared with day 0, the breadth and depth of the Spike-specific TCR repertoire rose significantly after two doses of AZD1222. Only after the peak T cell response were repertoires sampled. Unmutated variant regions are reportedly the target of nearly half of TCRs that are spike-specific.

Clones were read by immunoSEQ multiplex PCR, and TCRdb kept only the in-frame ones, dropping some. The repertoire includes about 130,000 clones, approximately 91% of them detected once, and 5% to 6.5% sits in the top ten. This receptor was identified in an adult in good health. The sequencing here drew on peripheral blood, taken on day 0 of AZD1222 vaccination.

The CDR3 nucleotides read TGTGCCAGCGGCACGGACAGGGGGGAGACCCAGTACTTC. It translates to CASGTDRGETQYF. The chain combines TRBV27 with TRBJ2-5; the match to TRBD1 covers 10 bases. V shed 8 bases and J 5 bases; nucleotides not matched to a gene: 5. CDR1 is MNHEY and CDR2 is SMNVEV in the germline V gene (reference sequence). The CDR3 is made up of 13 amino acids.